These 18 T cell receptor beta chains originate from one sample sequenced in a study of T cells expressing NK-cell markers. TCRdb re-called the 5' RACE reads, yielding one record per CDR3 amino acid sequence without DNA. With about 190,000 distinct CDR3 sequences in the sample, the ten largest clones hold 20% to 25%. The sequencing sample was made of blood T cells: a sorted CD56 or NKG2C T cell subset, CD4+ or CD8+ T cells, or bulk PBMC T cells (not recorded which). These receptors came from a man between 18 and 69 years old in good health.

The chain is built from TRBV13 and TRBJ2-2. This CDR3 is 13 amino acids long. Germline CDR1 reads PRHDT; CDR2 reads FYEKMQ (reference sequence). The CDR3 is CASSLQGSGELFF.

The gene calls are TRBV5-1 and TRBJ2-7; the D call from TCRdb, TRBD2, cannot be confirmed without DNA. CDR1 is SGHRS, CDR2 YFSETQ, per germline. CDR3 length: 14 amino acids. The CDR3 here is CASSTSGGPYEQYF.

The chain uses TRBV7-9 and TRBJ1-5; the TRBD1 assignment by TCRdb is unverifiable without DNA. The V gene's germline CDR1 is SEHNR and CDR2 FQNEAQ (reference sequence). The CDR3 loop spans 14 amino acids. CDR3 sequence reads: CASSEGTGTQPQHF.

The CDR3 spells CASGGTSGVIDTQYF. The chain links TRBV2 to TRBJ2-3; TCRdb returns TRBD2, unconfirmable since there is no DNA. Germline loops: CDR1 SNHLY, CDR2 FYNNEI. The CDR3 has 15 residues.

The genes are TRBV5-6 and TRBJ1-1; the D call of TRBD1 rests on TCRdb alone, since no DNA is present to check it. Germline CDR1 reads SGHDT; CDR2 reads YYEEEE. This CDR3 is built from 12 residues. CDR3 sequence: CASSFGQHKAFF.

This chain joins TRBV11-2 and TRBJ2-1; the TRBD1 assignment by TCRdb is unverifiable without DNA. This CDR3 spans 16 amino acids. CDR1 and CDR2 (germline): SGHAT, FQNNGV. The CDR3 loop reads CASSSSGTNLYSEQFF.

The chain links TRBV4-1 to TRBJ2-7. Germline V gene sequence: CDR1 MGHRA, CDR2 YSYEKL. CDR3 length: 13 amino acids. CDR3 sequence: CASSQKETYEQYF.

The chain has TRBV6-1 and TRBJ2-7; there is no DNA to check the TCRdb D call of TRBD1. The CDR3 spans 15 residues. Germline CDR1 reads MNHNS; CDR2 reads SASEGT. The CDR3 protein is CASKDGGWDSYEQYF.

V and J are TRBV9 and TRBJ2-1; TCRdb selects TRBD2, and the lack of DNA leaves this call unchecked. The CDR3 covers 16 residues. The germline V gene has CDR1 SGDLS and CDR2 YYNGEE. This CDR3 reads CASSPPRGSSYNEQFF.

The chain links TRBV6-5 to TRBJ1-1. Germline V gives CDR1 MNHEY, CDR2 SVGAGI. The CDR3 extends over 15 amino acids. The CDR3: CASSYSQVLNTEAFF.

The rearrangement joins TRBV19 to TRBJ2-2; TCRdb lists TRBD1, though no DNA is available to test this call. CDR3 length equals 15 residues. Germline CDR1 LNHDA, CDR2 SQIVND (reference sequence). The CDR3 loop is CASSITGGRLRELFF. Full variable domain (rest looked up from reference TRBV19 and TRBJ2-2): DGGITQSPKYLFRKEGQNVTLSCEQNLNHDAMYWYRQDPGQGLRLIYYSQIVNDFQKGDIAEGYSVSREKKESFPLTVTSAQKNPTAFYLCASSITGGRLRELFFGEGSRLTVL.

This chain's CDR3 is CASSLSSGGATDTQYF. The V and J genes are TRBV13 and TRBJ2-3; TCRdb calls TRBD2, which cannot be checked without DNA. Looked up from germline, CDR1 is PRHDT and CDR2 is FYEKMQ (reference sequence). There are 16 residues in the CDR3.

The chain combines TRBV3-1 with TRBJ2-2; TCRdb outputs TRBD2, but without DNA this stays unchecked. The germline gives CDR1 LGHDT, CDR2 YNNKEL (reference sequence). The CDR3 covers 15 residues. This chain's CDR3 is CARCSSGGNLGELFF.

The J gene is TRBJ1-1, the V gene TRBV11-1; the TCRdb D gene call, TRBD1, has no DNA to confirm it. The CDR3 consists of 14 residues. Germline values: CDR1 SGHAT, CDR2 FQDESV (reference sequence). The CDR3 loop reads CASSFWGNSAEAFF. Variable domain in full (rest from reference TRBV11-1 and TRBJ1-1): EAEVAQSPRYKITEKSQAVAFWCDPISGHATLYWYRQILGQGPELLVQFQDESVVDDSQLPKDRFSAERLKGVDSTLKIQPAELGDSAMYLCASSFWGNSAEAFFGQGTRLTVV.

The V gene is TRBV11-2, the J gene TRBJ2-2; TCRdb selects TRBD2, and the lack of DNA leaves this call unchecked. This CDR3 has 17 residues. The germline gives CDR1 SGHAT, CDR2 FQNNGV. CDR3 protein: CASSLVRAELNTGELFF.

V is TRBV2 and J is TRBJ2-4; TCRdb calls TRBD1, which cannot be checked without DNA. Germline CDR1 reads SNHLY; CDR2 reads FYNNEI. The CDR3 sequence is 13 residues long. CDR3 in amino acids: CASTPWLGVVQYF.

The chain combines TRBV5-8 with TRBJ2-7; TCRdb outputs TRBD2, but without DNA this stays unchecked. CDR1 is SGHTS and CDR2 is YDEGEE in the germline V gene. The CDR3 totals 14 residues. CDR3 sequence reads: CASSFGTSVYEQYF.

This chain links TRBV7-7 with TRBJ2-1; TCRdb indicates TRBD1, and absent DNA this call remains unverified. The CDR3 extends over 15 amino acids. Germline CDR1 is SSHAT and CDR2 is FNYEAQ (reference sequence). CDR3 region: CASSLQTGSYNEQFF. Drawing the rest from reference TRBV7-7 and TRBJ2-1, the complete variable domain is GAGVSQSPRYKVTKRGQDVTLRCDPISSHATLYWYQQALGQGPEFLTYFNYEAQPDKSGLPSDRFSAERPEGSISTLTIQRTEQRDSAMYRCASSLQTGSYNEQFFGPGTRLTVL.